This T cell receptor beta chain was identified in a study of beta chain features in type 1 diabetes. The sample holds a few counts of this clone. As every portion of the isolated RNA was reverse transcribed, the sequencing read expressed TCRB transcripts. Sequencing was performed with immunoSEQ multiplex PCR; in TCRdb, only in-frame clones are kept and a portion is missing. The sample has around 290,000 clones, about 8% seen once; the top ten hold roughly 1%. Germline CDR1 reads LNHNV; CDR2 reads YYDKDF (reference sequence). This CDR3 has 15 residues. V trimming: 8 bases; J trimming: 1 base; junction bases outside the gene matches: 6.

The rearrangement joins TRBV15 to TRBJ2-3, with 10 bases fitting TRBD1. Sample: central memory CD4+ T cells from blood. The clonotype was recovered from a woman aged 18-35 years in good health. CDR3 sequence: CATSTGGVGTDTQYF. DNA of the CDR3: TGTGCCACCTCGACAGGGGGCGTCGGCACAGATACGCAGTATTTT.